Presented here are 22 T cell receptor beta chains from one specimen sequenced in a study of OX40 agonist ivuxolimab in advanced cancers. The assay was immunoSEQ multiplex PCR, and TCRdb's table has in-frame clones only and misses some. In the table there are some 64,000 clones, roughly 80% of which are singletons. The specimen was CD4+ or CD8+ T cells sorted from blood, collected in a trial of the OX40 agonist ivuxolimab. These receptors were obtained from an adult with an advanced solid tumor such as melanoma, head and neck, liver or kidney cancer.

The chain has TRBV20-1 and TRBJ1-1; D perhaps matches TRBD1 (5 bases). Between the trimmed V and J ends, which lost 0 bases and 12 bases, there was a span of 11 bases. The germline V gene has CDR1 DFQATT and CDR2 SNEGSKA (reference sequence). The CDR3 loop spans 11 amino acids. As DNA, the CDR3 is TGCAGTGCTAGAGATGGGGGGAAACCTTTCTTT. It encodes CSARDGGKPFF.

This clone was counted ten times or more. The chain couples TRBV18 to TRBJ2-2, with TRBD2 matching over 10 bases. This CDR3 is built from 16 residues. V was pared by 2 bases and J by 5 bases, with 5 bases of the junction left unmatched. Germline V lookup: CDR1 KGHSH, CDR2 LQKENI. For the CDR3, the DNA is TGTGCCAGCTCACCAATAGCGGGAGGTGAGACCGGGGAGCTGTTTTTT. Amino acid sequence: CASSPIAGGETGELFF.

The CDR3 DNA reads TGTGCCAGCAGTTCTGACCGCCATAATTCACCCCTCCACTTT. Its translation: CASSSDRHNSPLHF. The V and J genes are TRBV5-6 and TRBJ1-6, with D unresolved. This CDR3 comprises 14 residues. Germline values: CDR1 SGHDT, CDR2 YYEEEE. V shed 5 bases and J shed 5 bases, with 11 bases lying between them.

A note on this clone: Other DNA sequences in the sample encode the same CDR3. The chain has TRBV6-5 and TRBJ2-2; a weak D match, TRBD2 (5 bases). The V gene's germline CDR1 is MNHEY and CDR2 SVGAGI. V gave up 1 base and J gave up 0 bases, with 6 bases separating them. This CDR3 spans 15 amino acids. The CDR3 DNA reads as TGTGCCAGCAGTTACTTCGGGACGAACACCGGGGAGCTGTTTTTT. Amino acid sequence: CASSYFGTNTGELFF.

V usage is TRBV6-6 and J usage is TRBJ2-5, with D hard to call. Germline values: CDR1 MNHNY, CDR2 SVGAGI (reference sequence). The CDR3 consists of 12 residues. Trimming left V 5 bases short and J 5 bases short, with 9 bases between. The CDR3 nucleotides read TGTGCCAGCAGTCCCCTTGGGGAGACCCAGTACTTC. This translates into CASSPLGETQYF.

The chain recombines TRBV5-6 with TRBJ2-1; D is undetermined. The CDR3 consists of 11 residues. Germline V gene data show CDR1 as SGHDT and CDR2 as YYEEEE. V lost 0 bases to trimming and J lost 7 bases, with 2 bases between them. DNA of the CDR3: TGTGCCAGCAGCTTGGGGAATGAGCAGTTCTTC. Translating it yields CASSLGNEQFF.

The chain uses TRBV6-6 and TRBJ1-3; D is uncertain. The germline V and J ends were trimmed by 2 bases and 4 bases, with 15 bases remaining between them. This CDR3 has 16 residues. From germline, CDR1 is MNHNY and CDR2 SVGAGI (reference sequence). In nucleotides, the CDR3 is TGTGCCAGCAGTTACCCGCAAACGAATCCCGGAAACACCATATATTTT. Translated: CASSYPQTNPGNTIYF.

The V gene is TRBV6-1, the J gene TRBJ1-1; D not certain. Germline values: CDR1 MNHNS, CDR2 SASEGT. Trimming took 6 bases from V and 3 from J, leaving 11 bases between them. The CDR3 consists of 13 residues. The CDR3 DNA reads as TGTGCCAGCAGCTTTAGTCGGGACACTGAAGCTTTCTTT. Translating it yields CASSFSRDTEAFF.

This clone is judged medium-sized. CDR3 nucleotides: TGCGCCAGCAGCTTGCTCCCAGTTGAGGGCACTGAAGCTTTCTTT. Encoded protein: CASSLLPVEGTEAFF. The V and J genes are TRBV5-1 and TRBJ1-1; no definite D call. The V end was cut by 1 base, the J end by 4 bases, with 14 bases between. CDR3 size: 15 residues. Per germline, CDR1 SGHRS and CDR2 YFSETQ.

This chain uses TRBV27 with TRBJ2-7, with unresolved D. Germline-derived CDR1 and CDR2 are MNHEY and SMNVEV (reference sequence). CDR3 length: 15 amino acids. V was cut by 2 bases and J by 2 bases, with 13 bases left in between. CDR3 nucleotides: TGTGCCAGCAGTTTAGGGCCCCTGGGCCCCTACGAGCAGTACTTC. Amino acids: CASSLGPLGPYEQYF.

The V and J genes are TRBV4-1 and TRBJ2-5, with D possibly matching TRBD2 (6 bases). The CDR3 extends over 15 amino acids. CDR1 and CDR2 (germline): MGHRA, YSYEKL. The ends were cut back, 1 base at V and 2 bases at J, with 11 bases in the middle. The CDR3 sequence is CASSQVRGTQETQYF. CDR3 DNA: TGCGCCAGCAGCCAAGTACGAGGGACTCAAGAGACCCAGTACTTC.

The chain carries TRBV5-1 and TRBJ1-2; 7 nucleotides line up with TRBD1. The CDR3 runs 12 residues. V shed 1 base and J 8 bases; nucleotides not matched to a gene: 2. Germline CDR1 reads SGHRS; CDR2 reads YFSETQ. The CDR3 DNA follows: TGCGCCAGCAGCTTGCAGGGGGACGGCTACACCTTC. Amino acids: CASSLQGDGYTF.

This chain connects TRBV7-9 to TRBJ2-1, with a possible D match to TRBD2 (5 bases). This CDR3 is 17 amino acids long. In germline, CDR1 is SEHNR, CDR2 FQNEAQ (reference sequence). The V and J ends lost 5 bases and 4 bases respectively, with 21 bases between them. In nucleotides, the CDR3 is TGTGCCAGCAGCCCGCCTCGAGAGCGGACCTATTACAATGAGCAGTTCTTC. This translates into CASSPPRERTYYNEQFF. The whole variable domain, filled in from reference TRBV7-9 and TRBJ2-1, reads DTGVSQNPRHKITKRGQNVTFRCDPISEHNRLYWYRQTLGQGPEFLTYFQNEAQLEKSRLLSDRFSAERPKGSFSTLEIQRTEQGDSAMYLCASSPPRERTYYNEQFFGPGTRLTVL.

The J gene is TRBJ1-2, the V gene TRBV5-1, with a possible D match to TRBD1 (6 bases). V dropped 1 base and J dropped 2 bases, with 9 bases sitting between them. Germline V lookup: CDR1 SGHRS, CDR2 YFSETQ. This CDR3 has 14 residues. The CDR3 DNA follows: TGCGCCAGCAGCTTGAATACAGGGAACTATGGCTACACCTTC. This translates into CASSLNTGNYGYTF.

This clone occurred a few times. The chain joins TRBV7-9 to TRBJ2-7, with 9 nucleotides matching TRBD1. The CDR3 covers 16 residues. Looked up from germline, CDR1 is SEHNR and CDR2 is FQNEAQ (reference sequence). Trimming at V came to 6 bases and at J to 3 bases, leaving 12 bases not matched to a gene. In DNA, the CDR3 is TGTGCCAGCAGTTCCTACCGGGACAGGGTCGTCTACGAGCAGTACTTC. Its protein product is CASSSYRDRVVYEQYF.

CDR3 region: CASSFLPGQKDIQYF. The DNA for the CDR3 is TGTGCCAGCAGCTTTTTGCCGGGACAGAAAGACATTCAGTACTTC. V is TRBV7-9 and J is TRBJ2-4; TRBD1 aligns across 7 bases. The CDR3 spans 15 residues. Looked up from germline, CDR1 is SEHNR and CDR2 is FQNEAQ (reference sequence). With V trimmed by 3 bases and J by 8 bases, 10 bases remained unmatched.

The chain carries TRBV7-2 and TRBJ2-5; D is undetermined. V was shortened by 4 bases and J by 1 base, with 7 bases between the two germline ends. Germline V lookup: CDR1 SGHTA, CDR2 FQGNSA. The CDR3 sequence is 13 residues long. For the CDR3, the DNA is TGTGCCAGCAGCTCCGCCTCCCAAGAGACCCAGTACTTC. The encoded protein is CASSSASQETQYF.

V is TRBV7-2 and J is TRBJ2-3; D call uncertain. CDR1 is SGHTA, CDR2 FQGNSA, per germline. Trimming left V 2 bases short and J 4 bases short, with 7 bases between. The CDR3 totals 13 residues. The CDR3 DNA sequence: TGTGCCAGCAGCTTAAGTTGGTCAGATACGCAGTATTTT. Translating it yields CASSLSWSDTQYF. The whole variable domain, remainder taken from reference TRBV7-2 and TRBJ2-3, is GAGVSQSPSNKVTEKGKDVELRCDPISGHTALYWYRQSLGQGLEFLIYFQGNSAPDKSGLPSDRFSAERTGGSVSTLTIQRTQQEDSAVYLCASSLSWSDTQYFGPGTRLTVL.

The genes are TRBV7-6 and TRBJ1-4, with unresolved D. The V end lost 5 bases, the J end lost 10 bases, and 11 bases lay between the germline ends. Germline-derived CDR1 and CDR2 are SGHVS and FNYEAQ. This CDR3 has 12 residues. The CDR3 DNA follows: TGTGCCAGCAGCCCCGTGTTAGGAAAACTGTTTTTT. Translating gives CASSPVLGKLFF.

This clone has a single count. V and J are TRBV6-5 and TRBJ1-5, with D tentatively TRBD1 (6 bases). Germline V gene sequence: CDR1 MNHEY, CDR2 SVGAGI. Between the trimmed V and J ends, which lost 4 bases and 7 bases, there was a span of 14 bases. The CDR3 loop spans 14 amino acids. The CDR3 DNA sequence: TGTGCCAGCAGTTCCCTGGGGGCTCTACAGCCCCAGCATTTT. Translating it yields CASSSLGALQPQHF.

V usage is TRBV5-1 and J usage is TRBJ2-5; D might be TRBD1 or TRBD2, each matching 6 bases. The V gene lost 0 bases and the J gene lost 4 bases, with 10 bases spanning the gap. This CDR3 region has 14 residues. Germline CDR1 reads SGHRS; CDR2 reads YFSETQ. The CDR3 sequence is CASSLAGGPETQYF. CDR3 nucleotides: TGCGCCAGCAGCTTGGCCGGGGGCCCAGAGACCCAGTACTTC.

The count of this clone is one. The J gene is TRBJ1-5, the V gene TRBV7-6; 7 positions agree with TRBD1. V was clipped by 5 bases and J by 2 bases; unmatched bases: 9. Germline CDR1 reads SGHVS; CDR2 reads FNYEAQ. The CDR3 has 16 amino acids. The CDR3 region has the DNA TGTGCCAGCAGCGCCCGTTACAGGGGTCGCAATCAGCCCCAGCATTTT. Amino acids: CASSARYRGRNQPQHF.